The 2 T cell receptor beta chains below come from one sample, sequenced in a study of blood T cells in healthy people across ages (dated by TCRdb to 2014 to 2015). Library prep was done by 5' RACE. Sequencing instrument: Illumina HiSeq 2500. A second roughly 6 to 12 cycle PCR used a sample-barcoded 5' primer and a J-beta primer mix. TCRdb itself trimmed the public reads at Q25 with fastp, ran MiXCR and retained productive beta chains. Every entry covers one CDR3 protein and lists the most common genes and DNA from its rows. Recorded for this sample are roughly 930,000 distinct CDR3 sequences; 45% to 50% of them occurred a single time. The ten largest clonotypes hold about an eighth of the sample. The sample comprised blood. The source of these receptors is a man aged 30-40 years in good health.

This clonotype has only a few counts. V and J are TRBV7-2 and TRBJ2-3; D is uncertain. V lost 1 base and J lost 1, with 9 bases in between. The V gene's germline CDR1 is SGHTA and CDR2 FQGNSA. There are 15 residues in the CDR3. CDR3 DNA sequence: TGTGCCAGCAGCTTAGGCCATGTGGGCACAGATACGCAGTATTTT. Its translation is CASSLGHVGTDTQYF.

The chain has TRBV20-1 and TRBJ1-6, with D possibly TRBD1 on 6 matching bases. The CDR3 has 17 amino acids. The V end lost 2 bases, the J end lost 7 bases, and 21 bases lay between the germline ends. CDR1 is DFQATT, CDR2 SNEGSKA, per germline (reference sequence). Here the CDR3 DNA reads TGCAGTGCTAGATCTACAGGGTATGGGTTGCGGAATTCACCCCTCCACTTT. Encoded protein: CSARSTGYGLRNSPLHF.